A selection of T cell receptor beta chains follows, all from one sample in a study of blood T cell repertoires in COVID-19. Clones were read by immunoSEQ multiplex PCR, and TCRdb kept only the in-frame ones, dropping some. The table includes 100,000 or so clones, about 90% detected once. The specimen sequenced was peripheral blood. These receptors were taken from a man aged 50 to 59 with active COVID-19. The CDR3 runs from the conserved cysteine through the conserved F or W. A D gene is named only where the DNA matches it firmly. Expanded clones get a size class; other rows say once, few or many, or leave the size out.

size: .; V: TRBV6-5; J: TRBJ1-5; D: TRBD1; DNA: TGTGCCAGCAGTTCCGGGACAGGGGGGATTCAGCCCCAGCATTTT; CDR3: CASSSGTGGIQPQHF
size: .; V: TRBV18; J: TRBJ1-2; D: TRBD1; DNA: TGTGCCAGCTCAACTCGGGACAGATATGGCTACACCTTC; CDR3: CASSTRDRYGYTF
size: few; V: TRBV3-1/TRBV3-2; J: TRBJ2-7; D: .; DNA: TGTGCCAGCAGCCAGGGCACAGGGTTCTACGAGCAGTACTTC; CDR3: CASSQGTGFYEQYF
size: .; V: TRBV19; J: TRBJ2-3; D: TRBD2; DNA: TGTGCCAGTAGTCCTGGACTAGGTAGCGGGGGGGCCATTAAGGCGCAGTATTTT; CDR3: CASSPGLGSGGAIKAQYF
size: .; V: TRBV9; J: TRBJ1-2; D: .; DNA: TGTGCCAGCAGCAAAAGGATCAGGGGTGAGACTTACGGCTACACCTTC; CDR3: CASSKRIRGETYGYTF
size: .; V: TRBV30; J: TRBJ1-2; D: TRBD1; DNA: TGTGCAAGGGACAGGGGGCCCAGGGGTGACGGCTACACCTTC; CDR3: CARDRGPRGDGYTF
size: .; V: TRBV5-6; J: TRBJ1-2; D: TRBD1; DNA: TGTGCCAGCAGCCTCCGGGACAGAGGCCCCTATGGCTACACCTTC; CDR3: CASSLRDRGPYGYTF
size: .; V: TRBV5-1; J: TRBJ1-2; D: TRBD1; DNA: TGCGCCAGCAGCCTAGGGACAGGGTTCGGCTACACCTTC; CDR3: CASSLGTGFGYTF
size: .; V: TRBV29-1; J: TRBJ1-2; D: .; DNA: TGCAGCGTTGTAGGGGCCGATGGCTACACCTTC; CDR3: CSVVGADGYTF
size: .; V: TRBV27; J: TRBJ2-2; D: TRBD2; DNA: TGTGCCAGCAGGGGGACTAGTTCCGGGGAGCTGTTTTTT; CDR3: CASRGTSSGELFF
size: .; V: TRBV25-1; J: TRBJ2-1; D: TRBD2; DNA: TGTGCCAGCAGTGAATCGAGCGGGGGCACGAATGAGCAGTTCTTC; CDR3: CASSESSGGTNEQFF
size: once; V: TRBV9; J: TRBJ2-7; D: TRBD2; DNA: TGTGCCAGCAGCCCGGGGACTAGCGGGGGGTCCCCCTACGAGCAGTACTTC; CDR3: CASSPGTSGGSPYEQYF
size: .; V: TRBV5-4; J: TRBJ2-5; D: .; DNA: TGTGCCAGCAGCTTGGAACAGTTCCAAGAGACCCAGTACTTC; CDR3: CASSLEQFQETQYF
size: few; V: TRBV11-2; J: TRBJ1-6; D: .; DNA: TGTGCCAGCAGTTCTCAGGGGTCCCGAATAAATAATTCACCCCTCCACTTT; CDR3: CASSSQGSRINNSPLHF
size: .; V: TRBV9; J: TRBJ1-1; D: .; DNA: TGTGCCAGCAGCGTAGTCGGGATAGAAGCTTTCTTT; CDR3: CASSVVGIEAFF
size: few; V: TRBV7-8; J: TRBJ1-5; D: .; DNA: TGTGCCAGCTCGGGGGGCAGGGCCATCAATCAGCCCCAGCATTTT; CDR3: CASSGGRAINQPQHF
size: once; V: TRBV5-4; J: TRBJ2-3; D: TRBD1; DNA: TGTGCCAGCAGCTCCAGGACAGGGGGAGAAACAGATACGCAGTATTTT; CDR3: CASSSRTGGETDTQYF
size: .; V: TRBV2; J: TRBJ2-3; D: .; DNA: TGTGCCAGCAGCCTAGCTGGAGATACGCAGTATTTT; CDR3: CASSLAGDTQYF
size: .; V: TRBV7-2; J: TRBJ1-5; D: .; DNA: TGTGCCAGCAGCTTAGTGCAGAGCAATCAGCCCCAGCATTTT; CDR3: CASSLVQSNQPQHF
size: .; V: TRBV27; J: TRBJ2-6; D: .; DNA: TGTGCCAGCAGTCTTACTTCGGGGGCCAACGTCCTGACTTTC; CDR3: CASSLTSGANVLTF
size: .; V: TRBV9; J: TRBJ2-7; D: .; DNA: TGTGCCAGCACCCCGGAAGGGGTTTACGAGCAGTACTTC; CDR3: CASTPEGVYEQYF
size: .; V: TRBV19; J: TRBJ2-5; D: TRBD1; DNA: TGTGCCAGTAACACCAGGGGGCTTTTGGAGACCCAGTACTTC; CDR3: CASNTRGLLETQYF
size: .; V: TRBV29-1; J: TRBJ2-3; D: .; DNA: TGCAGCGTTGGCAGAATCCGCACAGATACGCAGTATTTT; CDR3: CSVGRIRTDTQYF
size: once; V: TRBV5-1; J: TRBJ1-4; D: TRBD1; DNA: TGCGCCAGCAGCATAATAACAGGGGCAACTAATGAAAAACTGTTTTTT; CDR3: CASSIITGATNEKLFF
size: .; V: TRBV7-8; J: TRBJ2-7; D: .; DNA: TGTGCCAGCAGCTCCGACCCGGGAGACTACGAGCAGTACTTC; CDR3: CASSSDPGDYEQYF
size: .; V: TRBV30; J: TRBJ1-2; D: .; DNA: TGTGCCTTTTCCTCGGGGGGCCCTGGCTACACCTTC; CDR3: CAFSSGGPGYTF
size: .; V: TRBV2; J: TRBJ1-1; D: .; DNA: TGTGCCAGCAGCTCAGGGTGGGACACTGAAGCTTTCTTT; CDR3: CASSSGWDTEAFF